The 19 T cell receptor beta chains listed next were all sequenced from one sample in a study of blood T cell repertoires in COVID-19. Libraries were prepared by immunoSEQ multiplex PCR; TCRdb keeps only in-frame clonotypes and omits some of them. This sample has about 300,000 clones; 75% to 95% occur once, and the top ten carry about 6.8%. Sample: peripheral blood. These receptors originate from a woman younger than 45 with COVID-19, enrolled during active disease.

V and J are TRBV24-1 and TRBJ2-1, with a possible D match to TRBD1 (6 bases). V lost 6 bases and J 4 bases, leaving 18 bases between the germline ends. CDR3 length equals 16 residues. Germline loops: CDR1 KGHDR, CDR2 SFDVKD. The CDR3 DNA reads TGTGCCACCAGTCCCTGGGAACAGGGCTCTTACAATGAGCAGTTCTTC. It translates to CATSPWEQGSYNEQFF.

The chain carries TRBV11-3 and TRBJ1-1; TRBD1 might be the D (6 bases). The length of the CDR3 is 12 residues. CDR1 SGHNT and CDR2 YENEEA come from the germline V gene. The V end lost 0 bases, the J end lost 7 bases, and 6 bases lay between the germline ends. Here the CDR3 DNA reads TGTGCCAGCAGCTTAGAACAGGGTGAAGCTTTCTTT. It encodes CASSLEQGEAFF.

The rearrangement links TRBV29-1 to TRBJ2-1; 10 bases are shared with TRBD2. In germline, CDR1 is SQVTM, CDR2 ANQGSEA. V dropped 4 bases and J dropped 7; count of bases not matched to a gene: 7. This CDR3 has 14 amino acids. The CDR3 reads CSVARTSGPNEQFF. In DNA, the CDR3 is TGCAGCGTTGCCAGGACTAGCGGACCGAATGAGCAGTTCTTC.

This chain joins TRBV29-1 and TRBJ2-1; TRBD2 might be the D (6 bases). The CDR3 runs to 15 residues. V lost 6 bases, J lost 4 bases, and 19 bases lay in between. Germline V lookup: CDR1 SQVTM, CDR2 ANQGSEA. The CDR3 is CSVHGGRAEYNEQFF. CDR3 coding DNA: TGCAGCGTACATGGGGGGAGAGCAGAGTACAATGAGCAGTTCTTC.

V and J are TRBV13 and TRBJ1-1; 7 bases line up with TRBD1. The CDR3 consists of 16 residues. The germline V gene has CDR1 PRHDT and CDR2 FYEKMQ (reference sequence). J was trimmed by 0 bases and V by 5 bases; bases with no gene match: 9. The CDR3 is CASSPRTGSMNTEAFF. In nucleotides, the CDR3 is TGTGCCAGCAGCCCTCGGACAGGAAGCATGAACACTGAAGCTTTCTTT.

The chain is built from TRBV2 and TRBJ2-3; D gene unclear. V was shortened by 6 bases and J by 2 bases, with 3 bases between the two germline ends. The CDR3 consists of 11 residues. The germline V gene encodes CDR1 SNHLY and CDR2 FYNNEI. CDR3 sequence: CASSSTDTQYF. For the CDR3, the DNA is TGTGCCAGCAGCTCCACAGATACGCAGTATTTT.

This sequence joins TRBV28 and TRBJ1-5; D is possibly TRBD1 (6 bases). V lost 6 bases to trimming and J lost 2 bases, with 14 bases between them. This CDR3 spans 15 amino acids. CDR1 and CDR2 (germline): MDHEN, SYDVKM. CDR3 sequence (DNA): TGTGCCAGCAGGATACAGGGTTCTCGCAATCAGCCCCAGCATTTT. Residues: CASRIQGSRNQPQHF.

The V call is TRBV2, the J call TRBJ1-5, with D tentatively TRBD1 (6 bases). V lost 7 bases to trimming and J lost 5 bases, with 15 bases between them. The CDR3 totals 14 residues. Germline V gives CDR1 SNHLY, CDR2 FYNNEI. The CDR3 coding sequence is TGTGCCAGCACCGAGGGGGTTATGGATCAGCCCCAGCATTTT. This encodes CASTEGVMDQPQHF. The full variable domain, with the rest looked up from reference TRBV2 and TRBJ1-5, is EPEVTQTPSHQVTQMGQEVILRCVPISNHLYFYWYRQILGQKVEFLVSFYNNEISEKSEIFDDQFSVERPDGSNFTLKIRSTKLEDSAMYFCASTEGVMDQPQHFGDGTRLSIL.

This chain uses TRBV10-3 with TRBJ2-5; 9 bases line up with TRBD2. Looked up from germline, CDR1 is ENHRY and CDR2 is SYGVKD. This CDR3 has 15 amino acids. V was pared by 2 bases and J by 5 bases, with 6 bases of the junction left unmatched. The DNA for the CDR3 is TGTGCCATCAGTGAGACCGGACTAGCGAGGGAGACCCAGTACTTC. This sequence encodes CAISETGLARETQYF.

This chain connects TRBV6-5 to TRBJ1-5; no reliable D call. CDR3 length equals 14 residues. Germline CDR1 is MNHEY and CDR2 is SVGAGI. The V end was cut by 6 bases, the J end by 2 bases, with 11 bases between. The CDR3 region is CASSPTWGNQPQHF. The CDR3 DNA follows: TGTGCCAGCAGCCCGACATGGGGCAATCAGCCCCAGCATTTT.

This sequence joins TRBV6-5 and TRBJ1-1; tentatively, D is TRBD1 (6 bases). Germline CDR1 and CDR2: MNHEY and SVGAGI. V lost 0 bases and J 10 bases, leaving 15 bases between the germline ends. The CDR3 consists of 14 residues. The CDR3 DNA reads as TGTGCCAGCAGTTACTCAGGCAGGGGCTTTCGAGCTTTCTTT. Its translation is CASSYSGRGFRAFF.

Turning to this clone: Other DNA sequences in the sample encode the same CDR3. CDR3 nucleotides: TGTGCCAGCAGTCTAAGGACAGGGGGACTGCTCTACGAGCAGTACTTC. This gives the protein CASSLRTGGLLYEQYF. This chain uses TRBV28 with TRBJ2-7; 10 bases fit TRBD1. Losses at the gene ends were 5 bases for V and 3 bases for J; bases not matched to a gene: 10. The CDR3 length is 16 residues. CDR1 MDHEN and CDR2 SYDVKM come from the germline V gene.

Details on this clone: At one of its ends the junction is not consistent with the germline gene, which may arise from a read error. CDR3 DNA: TGCGCCAGCAGCCAAGAAGGCAAGGCGCGTTGGCGGATGGCCTACGGGCAGTACTTC. Translated, it gives CASSQEGKARWRMAYGQYF. V is TRBV4-1 and J is TRBJ2-7; D remains unclear. Germline CDR1 is MGHRA and CDR2 is YSYEKL. The CDR3 length is 19 residues.

The V call is TRBV28, the J call TRBJ1-5; no firm D call. CDR1 is MDHEN and CDR2 is SYDVKM in the germline V gene. Trimming pared 6 bases from V and 4 bases from J, leaving 13 bases between. This CDR3 contains 14 residues. The CDR3 spells CASRQDSVNQPQHF. Here the CDR3 DNA reads TGTGCCAGCAGGCAAGACTCCGTAAATCAGCCCCAGCATTTT.

The V call is TRBV28, the J call TRBJ2-4; D not certain. Germline V gives CDR1 MDHEN, CDR2 SYDVKM. There are 14 residues in the CDR3. V lost 4 bases and J 2 bases, leaving 9 bases between the germline ends. The CDR3 nucleotides are TGTGCCAGCAGTTCCCCCTTTTCCAAAAACATTCAGTACTTC. This translates into CASSSPFSKNIQYF.

A word on this clone: One junction end does not reproduce the germline sequence, and a read error may be involved. This chain connects TRBV11-2 to TRBJ2-3; TRBD2 might be the D (5 bases). Germline loops: CDR1 SGHAT, CDR2 FQNNGV. The CDR3 totals 13 residues. CDR3 sequence: CTSSQAGPDTQYF. Written as DNA, the CDR3 is TGTACCAGCAGCCAGGCGGGTCCAGATACGCAGTATTTT.

The gene calls are TRBV18 and TRBJ1-5, with a weak D call TRBD1 (5 bases). The V and J ends lost 8 bases and 4 bases respectively, with 9 bases between them. CDR3 length: 12 residues. The germline V gene has CDR1 KGHSH and CDR2 LQKENI. CDR3 coding DNA: TGTGCCAGCGGGGAGGGGAATCAGCCCCAGCATTTT. This translates into CASGEGNQPQHF.

The rearrangement joins TRBV30 to TRBJ2-1; no clear D. The V and J ends lost 3 bases and 7 bases respectively, with 7 bases between them. The germline V gene has CDR1 GTSNPN and CDR2 SVGIG (reference sequence). This CDR3 has 11 residues. The CDR3 region has the DNA TGTGCCTGGAGCCCCTTAAATGAGCAGTTCTTC. It translates to CAWSPLNEQFF.

The chain uses TRBV4-3 and TRBJ1-5, with TRBD1 as a possible D gene (6 bases). V gave up 4 bases and J gave up 0 bases, with 10 bases separating them. Germline-derived CDR1 and CDR2 are LGHNA and YSLEER. The CDR3 has 15 residues. DNA of the CDR3: TGCGCCAGCAGCCTGACAGGTTATAGCAATCAGCCCCAGCATTTT. Residues: CASSLTGYSNQPQHF.